This T cell receptor beta chain stems from a study of tumor-infiltrating lymphocytes in primary liver carcinoma. Notes on the study in general: The overlap of tumor-adjacent and tumor-blood pairs was smaller than that of tumor region pairs. Tumors carried a top-250-clone fraction significantly exceeding that of blood (p = 0.039).

Co-extraction of both nucleic acids (RNA and DNA) used roughly 18-32 mg of unsorted bulk tissue. On this clonotype: Its specificity is not known. The junction departs from the called germline gene at one end, perhaps through a read error.

TCR beta cDNA was prepared out of approximately 470 ng total RNA by means of a constant-region primer. Modified slightly, ARM-PCR produced TCR beta libraries over three nested multiplex PCR rounds. PCR rounds one and two used TRBV1-TRBV30 forward primers with a C-beta reverse primer for about 9 cycles each. TCRdb re-called the multiplex PCR reads through MiXCR, storing one row per CDR3 protein. The repertoire consists of roughly 78,000 distinct CDR3 sequences, with about 70% occurring once and the leading ten covering approximately 14%. CDR1 and CDR2 from the germline V gene are SGHVS and FQNEAQ. The CDR3 contains 15 residues.

Source material: liver tumor tissue from sampling region 4. The subset was: tumor region T4, right-lateral pole. The chain recombines TRBV7-8 with TRBJ2-2; possible D gene TRBD2, 6 bases. The clonotype was recovered from a woman in her fifties or sixties with primary liver carcinoma and hepatitis B virus infection. The CDR3 DNA follows: TGTGCCAGCAGTGACCCGGGACTTTCAGCCTGGGAGCCGTTTTTT. Protein product: CASSDPGLSAWEPFF.